Detailed here is one T cell receptor (beta chain). The data were obtained in a study of blood T cell repertoires in COVID-19. Germline assignment: CDR1 SGHTS and CDR2 YDEGEE. V was trimmed by 5 bases and J by 3 bases, leaving 12 bases between them. The CDR3 length is 13 residues. Data came from immunoSEQ multiplex PCR; TCRdb stores just in-frame clones and leaves some out. The sample holds about 230,000 clones, about 80% seen once. The chain links TRBV5-8 to TRBJ2-7; D perhaps matches TRBD1 (6 bases). The sequenced sample consisted of peripheral blood. The receptor was isolated from a woman aged 50 to 60 with acute or convalescent COVID-19. The chain's CDR3 is CASRTRGNYEQYF. Here the CDR3 DNA reads TGTGCCAGCAGGACGAGGGGGAACTACGAGCAGTACTTC. The full variable domain, its missing parts supplied by reference TRBV5-8 and TRBJ2-7, is EAGVTQSPTHLIKTRGQQATLRCSPISGHTSVYWYQQALGLGLQFLLWYDEGEERNRGNFPPRFSGRQFPNYSSELNVNALELEDSALYLCASRTRGNYEQYFGPGTRLTVT.